A single sample gave rise to the 4 T cell receptor beta chains below, sequenced in a study of cytomegalovirus exposure and HLA in healthy donors. The PCR used 60 Vbeta and 13 Jbeta primers. The repertoire was sequenced with immunoSEQ multiplex PCR; TCRdb's copy has only in-frame clones and lacks some. The data hold some 190,000 clones, with more than 70% observed a single time. The sequenced material came from PBMCs. The receptors derive from a girl aged 5-17 years in good health and CMV-seropositive.

This clone was seen a handful of times. The V gene is TRBV2, the J gene TRBJ1-1; D unresolved. This CDR3 is built from 14 residues. V lost 7 bases to trimming and J lost 11 bases, with 23 bases between them. The V gene's germline CDR1 is SNHLY and CDR2 FYNNEI. The CDR3 sequence is CASIKNGKPLEAFF. CDR3 nucleotides: TGTGCCAGCATCAAGAATGGAAAACCGTTGGAGGCTTTCTTT.

This clone was detected only a few times. This sequence joins TRBV4-3 and TRBJ2-7; D gene uncertain. The CDR3 runs to 13 residues. CDR1 and CDR2 from the germline V gene are LGHNA and YSLEER. Trimming left V 0 bases short and J 4 bases short, with 7 bases between. CDR3 sequence (DNA): TGCGCCAGCAGCCAAGACTCCGGGTACGAGCAGTACTTC. Translated: CASSQDSGYEQYF.

This clone occurred once. V is TRBV28 and J is TRBJ2-7; D gene unclear. V was clipped by 6 bases and J by 3 bases, with 9 bases between them. There are 12 residues in the CDR3. Germline V gene sequence: CDR1 MDHEN, CDR2 SYDVKM. The CDR3 DNA follows: TGTGCCAGCAGCCCCGCCGGCTACGAGCAGTACTTC. Translation: CASSPAGYEQYF.

A few counts support this clone. The chain combines TRBV7-3 with TRBJ2-1; D is uncertain. The CDR3 extends over 16 amino acids. CDR1 is SGHTA, CDR2 FQGTGA, per germline. V lost 0 bases and J 4 bases, leaving 13 bases between the germline ends. CDR3 protein: CASSLTKAREYNEQFF. Here the CDR3 DNA reads TGTGCCAGCAGCTTAACGAAAGCTAGAGAGTACAATGAGCAGTTCTTC.